The 31 T cell receptor beta chains below were found in one sample sequenced in a study of identical twins. TCRdb redid the calling of the 5' RACE reads with MiXCR, one entry per CDR3 protein. The sample lists some 630,000 distinct CDR3 sequences; under 8.5% were seen once. These data were also reused for a study on yellow fever vaccine responses in identical twins.

The material sequenced was PBMCs. The receptors derive from a woman younger than 30 in good health.

The rearrangement joins TRBV7-8 to TRBJ1-5, with D hard to call. This CDR3 has 14 residues. CDR1 and CDR2 from the germline V gene are SGHVS and FQNEAQ. The germline V and J ends were trimmed by 1 base and 3 bases, with 7 bases remaining between them. For the CDR3, the DNA is TGTGCCAGCAGCTTAGAGGCAGTCAATCAGCCCCAGCATTTT. This codes for CASSLEAVNQPQHF. Drawing the rest from reference TRBV7-8 and TRBJ1-5, the complete variable domain is GAGVSQSPRYKVAKRGQDVALRCDPISGHVSLFWYQQALGQGPEFLTYFQNEAQLDKSGLPSDRFFAERPEGSVSTLKIQRTQQEDSAVYLCASSLEAVNQPQHFGDGTRLSIL.

The CDR3 sequence: CASSQDGGGVRWEQYF. The DNA of the CDR3 is TGTGCCAGCAGCCAAGATGGCGGGGGGGTTCGTTGGGAGCAGTACTTC. The V and J genes are TRBV4-2 and TRBJ2-7; 9 nucleotides align to TRBD2. V dropped 0 bases and J dropped 7; count of bases not matched to a gene: 10. In germline, CDR1 is LGHNA, CDR2 YNFKEQ. The CDR3 spans 16 residues.

This clonotype appeared a few times. V and J are TRBV15 and TRBJ2-1; D is unclear. V was clipped by 0 bases and J by 6 bases, with 15 bases between them. The germline V gene has CDR1 LNHNV and CDR2 YYDKDF (reference sequence). The CDR3 sequence is 16 residues long. The CDR3 bases are TGTGCCACCAGCAGAGATATCTCGAACCTCGGCAATGAGCAGTTCTTC. It yields the protein CATSRDISNLGNEQFF. The complete variable domain, with remaining parts taken from reference TRBV15 and TRBJ2-1, reads DAMVIQNPRYQVTQFGKPVTLSCSQTLNHNVMYWYQQKSSQAPKLLFHYYDKDFNNEADTPDNFQSRRPNTSFCFLDIRSPGLGDTAMYLCATSRDISNLGNEQFFGPGTRLTVL.

This clonotype was observed a handful of times. This chain joins TRBV6-2 or TRBV6-3 and TRBJ1-5, with D uncertain. The CDR3 extends over 13 amino acids. Trimming cost V 2 bases and J 5 bases, with 7 bases left between them. The germline V gene encodes CDR1 MNHEY and CDR2 SVGEGT. The CDR3 DNA sequence: TGTGCCAGCAGTTACGTATGGGATCAGCCCCAGCATTTT. Translation: CASSYVWDQPQHF.

The chain links TRBV5-1 to TRBJ1-4; no firm D call. This CDR3 has 16 amino acids. The germline V gene encodes CDR1 SGHRS and CDR2 YFSETQ. Trimming cost V 4 bases and J 8 bases, with 21 bases left between them. CDR3 in DNA: TGCGCCAGCAGCCCCGCCGGGCATACGATAGGGGAAAAACTGTTTTTT. It yields the protein CASSPAGHTIGEKLFF.

This clonotype turned up a few times. The chain carries TRBV7-2 and TRBJ2-3; 8 bases line up with TRBD2. Per the germline V gene, CDR1 is SGHTA and CDR2 is FQGNSA. The CDR3 is 16 residues long. V was pared by 0 bases and J by 7 bases, with 9 bases of the junction left unmatched. This CDR3 reads CASSLALAGGMNTQYF. CDR3 in DNA: TGTGCCAGCAGCTTAGCTCTGGCGGGGGGAATGAATACGCAGTATTTT.

A few counts support this clonotype. This sequence joins TRBV20-1 and TRBJ2-3; 9 bases are a match to TRBD2. This CDR3 region has 15 residues. Germline values: CDR1 DFQATT, CDR2 SNEGSKA (reference sequence). The V and J ends lost 3 bases and 1 base, in that order; junction bases with no gene match: 5. CDR3 residues: CSASPWTSGTDTQYF. The CDR3 coding sequence is TGCAGTGCTAGTCCGTGGACTAGCGGCACAGATACGCAGTATTTT.

The chain couples TRBV2 to TRBJ1-2; no reliable D call. The germline V gene encodes CDR1 SNHLY and CDR2 FYNNEI. The CDR3 has 12 residues. Trimming pared 5 bases from V and 5 bases from J, leaving 9 bases between. The CDR3 reads CASSPSLYGYTF. Here the CDR3 DNA reads TGTGCCAGCAGTCCGTCTCTATATGGCTACACCTTC.

The V and J genes are TRBV12-3 or TRBV12-4 and TRBJ1-5; no reliable D call. This CDR3 is 12 amino acids long. Trimming left V 0 bases short and J 7 bases short, with 4 bases between. DNA for the CDR3: TGTGCCAGCAGTTTAGCCATGCAGCCCCAGCATTTT. Residues: CASSLAMQPQHF.

In this sample, this clonotype turned up many times. The rearrangement links TRBV12-3 or TRBV12-4 to TRBJ2-3, with 7 nucleotides matching TRBD2. The V gene end was trimmed by 7 bases and the J gene end by 3 bases; junction bases not matched to a gene: 7. The CDR3 has 14 amino acids. The CDR3, as DNA: TGTGCCAGCAATCCGGGACTACCGACAGATACGCAGTATTTT. It specifies CASNPGLPTDTQYF.

On this clonotype: A junction boundary mismatches the germline segment, possibly from a read error. The V call is TRBV14, the J call TRBJ2-1; D perhaps matches TRBD2 (5 bases). There are 16 residues in the CDR3. From germline, CDR1 is SGHDN and CDR2 FVKESK. DNA for the CDR3: TGTGCCAGCACCCAAACCGGGAAGAGCTCCTACAATGAGCAGTTCTTC. This encodes CASTQTGKSSYNEQFF.

In its sample, this clonotype was seen a few times. The chain combines TRBV28 with TRBJ1-5; D perhaps matches TRBD1 (5 bases). V dropped 2 bases and J dropped 2 bases, with 7 bases sitting between them. Germline CDR1 reads MDHEN; CDR2 reads SYDVKM. This CDR3 has 14 amino acids. CDR3 coding DNA: TGTGCCAGCAGTTTACCACAGGGCAATCAGCCCCAGCATTTT. Translating it yields CASSLPQGNQPQHF.

The V call is TRBV6-2 or TRBV6-3, the J call TRBJ2-5; D unresolved. V lost 6 bases to trimming and J lost 2 bases, with 10 bases between them. The CDR3 covers 13 residues. The V gene's germline CDR1 is MNHEY and CDR2 SVGEGT. For the CDR3, the DNA is TGTGCCAGCAGGAGACGGCAGCAAGAGACCCAGTACTTC. Protein: CASRRRQQETQYF.

The rearrangement links TRBV24-1 to TRBJ2-3, with 9 bases aligning to TRBD2. Germline values: CDR1 KGHDR, CDR2 SFDVKD. CDR3 length equals 16 residues. Germline trimming cut 4 bases from V and 0 bases from J; bases unmatched to any gene: 4. The CDR3 DNA sequence: TGTGCCACCAGTGAGGGACTAGCCCTGAGCACAGATACGCAGTATTTT. Its translation: CATSEGLALSTDTQYF.

This clonotype was counted ten times or more. V usage is TRBV2 and J usage is TRBJ1-2; 7 positions agree with TRBD1. The CDR3 is 13 amino acids. After removal of 5 bases from V and 3 bases from J, the junction contained 3 bases not matched to a gene. Per germline, CDR1 SNHLY and CDR2 FYNNEI. Written as DNA, the CDR3 is TGTGCCAGCAGTCGGGACAGCTACTATGGCTACACCTTC. It codes for CASSRDSYYGYTF.

This clonotype occurred many times. This chain connects TRBV5-1 to TRBJ2-3; 16 bases align to TRBD2. V was clipped by 4 bases and J by 5 bases; unmatched bases: 7. This CDR3 has 17 residues. The germline gives CDR1 SGHRS, CDR2 YFSETQ. In DNA form, the CDR3 reads TGCGCCAGCAGCACGGGACTAGCGGGGGGGCCGGGAGATACGCAGTATTTT. It is translated as CASSTGLAGGPGDTQYF.

The rearrangement uses TRBV18 and TRBJ1-1; D is ambiguous. The CDR3 consists of 14 residues. V gave up 2 bases and J gave up 1 base, with 8 bases separating them. In germline, CDR1 is KGHSH, CDR2 LQKENI. CDR3 sequence: CASSPEAENTEAFF. For the CDR3, the DNA is TGTGCCAGCTCACCAGAGGCCGAGAACACTGAAGCTTTCTTT.

This clonotype was counted ten times or more. The chain carries TRBV29-1 and TRBJ2-3; D remains unclear. Germline V lookup: CDR1 SQVTM, CDR2 ANQGSEA. The CDR3 totals 15 residues. V was pared by 3 bases and J by 2 bases, with 15 bases between. The CDR3 loop reads CSVERGSGPTDTQYF. The DNA of the CDR3 is TGCAGCGTTGAGCGAGGTTCCGGGCCCACAGATACGCAGTATTTT.

There are many counts of this clonotype. The rearrangement joins TRBV3-1 to TRBJ2-4, with 9 bases fitting TRBD2. Trimming took 4 bases from V and 1 from J; bases not matched to a gene: 17. The germline V gene encodes CDR1 LGHDT and CDR2 YNNKEL (reference sequence). This CDR3 region has 20 residues. The CDR3 loop reads CASSLLPGLARGFAKNIQYF. The CDR3 coding sequence is TGTGCCAGCAGCCTCCTACCGGGACTAGCAAGGGGTTTTGCCAAAAACATTCAGTACTTC. The entire variable domain, with the rest obtained from reference TRBV3-1 and TRBJ2-4, is as follows: DTAVSQTPKYLVTQMGNDKSIKCEQNLGHDTMYWYKQDSKKFLKIMFSYNNKELIINETVPNRFSPKSPDKAHLNLHINSLELGDSAVYFCASSLLPGLARGFAKNIQYFGAGTRLSVL.

This clonotype showed up just a few times. The chain uses TRBV4-1 and TRBJ2-7, with 8 nucleotides matching TRBD2. V was pared by 5 bases and J by 3 bases, with 9 bases of the junction left unmatched. Germline CDR1 is MGHRA and CDR2 is YSYEKL. This CDR3 contains 15 residues. The CDR3 protein is CASSKLPGLGYEQYF. CDR3 DNA sequence: TGCGCCAGCAGCAAGTTACCGGGACTAGGCTACGAGCAGTACTTC.

This clonotype turned up a few times. The chain employs TRBV10-2 and TRBJ2-5; 16 bases align to TRBD2. This CDR3 contains 19 residues. V was clipped by 7 bases and J by 5 bases; unmatched bases: 16. The V gene's germline CDR1 is WSHSY and CDR2 SAAADI. CDR3 sequence: CASISGTSGRAWFEETQYF. For the CDR3, the DNA is TGCGCCAGCATATCCGGGACTAGCGGGAGGGCCTGGTTTGAGGAGACCCAGTACTTC.

The CDR3, as DNA: TGCAGTGCTCACGACAGCCTCGAAGCTTTCTTT. Translation: CSAHDSLEAFF. The chain recombines TRBV20-1 with TRBJ1-1; D perhaps matches TRBD1 (5 bases). The V gene lost 5 bases and the J gene lost 8 bases, with 12 bases spanning the gap. There are 11 residues in the CDR3. CDR1 DFQATT and CDR2 SNEGSKA come from the germline V gene (reference sequence).

The chain recombines TRBV3-1 with TRBJ1-1, with D unclear. The CDR3 sequence is 15 residues long. Looked up from germline, CDR1 is LGHDT and CDR2 is YNNKEL (reference sequence). Between the trimmed V and J ends, which lost 0 bases and 0 bases, there was a span of 8 bases. The CDR3 nucleotides are TGTGCCAGCAGCCAAGAAACGGGTTTGAACACTGAAGCTTTCTTT. Translating gives CASSQETGLNTEAFF.

This clonotype was seen ten or more times. The J gene is TRBJ2-7, the V gene TRBV12-3 or TRBV12-4; D is ambiguous. The CDR3 extends over 13 amino acids. Trimming left V 5 bases short and J 0 bases short, with 8 bases between. CDR3 residues: CASSPMSSYEQYV. DNA of the CDR3: TGTGCCAGCAGTCCCATGAGCTCCTACGAGCAGTACGTC.

In its sample, this clonotype was seen many times. This chain uses TRBV3-1 with TRBJ2-3; D gene ambiguous. Trimming stripped 0 bases from V and 3 bases from J, with 10 bases between. This CDR3 spans 15 amino acids. Germline lookup yields CDR1 LGHDT and CDR2 YNNKEL (reference sequence). The CDR3 loop reads CASSQDGQVTDTQYF. The CDR3 DNA sequence: TGTGCCAGCAGCCAAGATGGTCAGGTAACAGATACGCAGTATTTT.

The chain is built from TRBV12-3 or TRBV12-4 and TRBJ1-1; no reliable D call. CDR3 size: 12 residues. The V gene lost 1 base and the J gene lost 6 bases, with 6 bases spanning the gap. CDR3: CASSLVFAEAFF. Written as DNA, the CDR3 is TGTGCCAGCAGTTTAGTTTTTGCTGAAGCTTTCTTT.

The chain uses TRBV20-1 and TRBJ2-3; possible D gene TRBD2, 5 bases. Trimming pared 0 bases from V and 1 base from J, leaving 11 bases between. The germline V gene has CDR1 DFQATT and CDR2 SNEGSKA (reference sequence). The CDR3 has 15 amino acids. The CDR3 protein is CSARDSERRTDTQYF. For the CDR3, the DNA is TGCAGTGCTAGAGATAGCGAGCGGCGCACAGATACGCAGTATTTT.

This clonotype has ten or more counts. The V call is TRBV4-1, the J call TRBJ2-3; 8 nucleotides match TRBD1. CDR1 is MGHRA, CDR2 YSYEKL, per germline. V shed 3 bases, J shed 5 bases, and the junction held 7 bases outside the gene matches. This CDR3 is built from 15 residues. CDR3 in amino acids: CASSHFQGAKDTQYF. CDR3 in DNA: TGCGCCAGCAGCCACTTTCAGGGGGCTAAAGATACGCAGTATTTT.

This clonotype was recorded at least ten times. This chain connects TRBV7-9 to TRBJ1-1; D perhaps matches TRBD1 (5 bases). Trimming removed 5 bases from V and 2 bases from J, with 21 bases in between. The CDR3 spans 17 residues. CDR1 and CDR2 from the germline V gene are SEHNR and FQNEAQ (reference sequence). CDR3 sequence reads: CASSGFGVVGGNTEAFF. The CDR3 bases are TGTGCCAGCAGCGGGTTTGGGGTGGTTGGGGGAAACACTGAAGCTTTCTTT.

The chain employs TRBV27 and TRBJ2-5; 14 bases map to TRBD2. CDR1 is MNHEY, CDR2 SMNVEV, per germline (reference sequence). The CDR3 consists of 15 residues. Trimming cost V 6 bases and J 6 bases; bases outside gene matches: 6. CDR3 in DNA: TGTGCCAGCAGAGGACTAGCGGGAGGAGAAAAGACCCAGTACTTC. It codes for CASRGLAGGEKTQYF.

This clonotype showed up just a few times. The J gene is TRBJ2-1, the V gene TRBV5-1; TRBD1 agrees at 7 bases. The CDR3 is 15 residues long. Looked up from germline, CDR1 is SGHRS and CDR2 is YFSETQ. V lost 4 bases, J lost 1 base, and 5 bases stayed unmatched. The CDR3 coding sequence is TGCGCCAGCAGCCCCGAGGGACAGTCCTACAATGAGCAGTTCTTC. This codes for CASSPEGQSYNEQFF.